These T cell receptor beta chains were read from a single sample in a study of regulatory T cells in long-lasting Graves disease. TCRdb independently ran MiXCR on the multiplex PCR reads; one entry per CDR3 protein. The sample shows some 460,000 distinct CDR3 sequences, 15% to 20% of them seen only once. These same data were also listed under a study on T cells in Graves' hyperthyroidism and ophthalmopathy.

The material sequenced was peripheral blood mononuclear cells (PBMCs), taken at new diagnosis, from a patient treated with antithyroid drugs. The receptors stem from a middle-aged man with Graves disease. The CDR3 runs from the conserved cysteine through the conserved F or W. The order of the fields is CDR3 DNA, CDR3 protein, V gene, clone size, D gene, J gene. A D gene is named only where the DNA matches it firmly. Not all rows give a size; the values are once, few, many and, for expanded clones, a class.

TGTGCCAGCAGCACCGTCCGGGACGGGAATGAAAAACTGTTTTTT CASSTVRDGNEKLFF TRBV5-6 few - TRBJ1-4
TGCAGTGCACGAGACAACTACGAGCAGTACTTC CSARDNYEQYF TRBV20-1 many - TRBJ2-7
TGTGCCAGCAGCTTAGACTCTCAGGGGGCGCTTCTCCAAGGGACCCAGTACTTC CASSLDSQGALLQGTQYF TRBV7-9 few TRBD1 TRBJ2-5
TGTGCCAGCAGTGCCCTCGCGGGCGAGTCGGGTTATGAGCAGTTCTTC CASSALAGESGYEQFF TRBV6-1 many - TRBJ2-1
TGTGCCTGGAGTGTCAATCCGGGACAACAGTACTTC CAWSVNPGQQYF TRBV30 many - TRBJ2-7
TGTGCCAGCAGGTTAGCGGGAGGGCCCTACGAGCAGTACTTC CASRLAGGPYEQYF TRBV12-3/TRBV12-4 many TRBD2 TRBJ2-7
TGTGCCACCAGCAGAGTCGGACGGAACACTGAAGCTTTCTTT CATSRVGRNTEAFF TRBV15 - - TRBJ1-1
TGTGCCAGCAGCCGGGACGGCCTAAGGACCATATATTTT CASSRDGLRTIYF TRBV12-3/TRBV12-4 many - TRBJ1-3
TGTGCCAGCAGCGTTAATAACGAGCAGTACTTC CASSVNNEQYF TRBV9 - - TRBJ2-7
TGTGCCTGGAATACTGGCAGGGCCTACGAGCAGTACTTC CAWNTGRAYEQYF TRBV30 many - TRBJ2-7
TGCAGTGCCGGACTAGCGGGAGTGGACACAGATACGCAGTATTTT CSAGLAGVDTDTQYF TRBV20-1 - TRBD2 TRBJ2-3
TGCGCCAGCAGTGAGAACAGGGGATTCTCCTACAATGAGCAGTTCTTC CASSENRGFSYNEQFF TRBV10-1 few TRBD1 TRBJ2-1
TGTGCCAGCAGCCAATTCGACACCGGGGAGCTGTTTTTT CASSQFDTGELFF TRBV6-1 many - TRBJ2-2
TGTGCCAGTACTGAGACGGTTTCTGGGGCCAACGTCCTGACTTTC CASTETVSGANVLTF TRBV28 many - TRBJ2-6
TGCAGTGCTAGAGATTTGGACAATGAGCAGTTCTTC CSARDLDNEQFF TRBV20-1 - - TRBJ2-1
TGCAGTGCTAGGTGGTGGCGCTCCTACAATGAGCAGTTCTTC CSARWWRSYNEQFF TRBV20-1 many - TRBJ2-1
TGTGCCAGCAGCCCCCGGACACGCCAGCCCCAGCATTTT CASSPRTRQPQHF TRBV7-2 many - TRBJ1-5
TGCAGTGCTAGAGATCTAGCGGGAGGGAACAATGAGCAGTTCTTC CSARDLAGGNNEQFF TRBV20-1 few TRBD2 TRBJ2-1
TGTGCCAGCAGAGTTACAGGGGTGTCTGAAGCTTTCTTT CASRVTGVSEAFF TRBV12-3/TRBV12-4 many TRBD1 TRBJ1-1
TGCAGTGCTAGCGGGAGTTACGGAGAGACCCAGTACTTC CSASGSYGETQYF TRBV20-1 - - TRBJ2-5
TGTGCCAGCAGCTTAGAAGGGGGAGGGATCTTCGAGCAGTACTTC CASSLEGGGIFEQYF TRBV7-2 many - TRBJ2-7
TGCAGCGCACACACAAGCTCCTACGAGCAGTACTTC CSAHTSSYEQYF TRBV29-1 few - TRBJ2-7
TGTGCCAGCAGGAGGGAAAAGGATACTGAAGCTTTCTTT CASRREKDTEAFF TRBV2 few - TRBJ1-1
TGTGCCAGCAGTTTTTCTCGGTGGAGGGACAAAGCGGAGACCCAGTACTTC CASSFSRWRDKAETQYF TRBV12-3/TRBV12-4 many - TRBJ2-5
TGTGCCAGCAGTCATGGGGGAAGCGAGCAGTACTTC CASSHGGSEQYF TRBV6-1 - - TRBJ2-7
TGCGCCAGCAGCCCGGCGCGTATCGACGGAGATACGCAGTATTTT CASSPARIDGDTQYF TRBV5-1 many - TRBJ2-3
TGTGCCAGCAGTGAAGTACTAGCGGGCCGCTACGAGCAGTACTTC CASSEVLAGRYEQYF TRBV2 many TRBD2 TRBJ2-7
TGTGCCAGCAGCTCCCTCCCCAGGCAGCCCCAGCATTTT CASSSLPRQPQHF TRBV5-8 many - TRBJ1-5
TGTGCCAGCTTAAACAGGGGCGTCTATGAGCAGTTCTTC CASLNRGVYEQFF TRBV28 many TRBD1 TRBJ2-1
TGTGCCAGCTGGGGGGAGTGGGAGCAGTTCTTC CASWGEWEQFF TRBV28 few - TRBJ2-1
TGTGCCAGCACACCAAGGGAGCGGATCATAGATACGCAGTATTTT CASTPRERIIDTQYF TRBV28 many - TRBJ2-3
TGTGCCAGCAGAGCGGACAGGGGTGCCGGGGAGCTGTTTTTT CASRADRGAGELFF TRBV6-1 few TRBD1 TRBJ2-2
TGTGCCACCAGTGAATGGGCCTCCCCCGGGGAGCTGTTTTTT CATSEWASPGELFF TRBV24-1 - - TRBJ2-2
TGTGCCAGCAGTTTCACGAGGGAGTACGAGCAGTACTTC CASSFTREYEQYF TRBV6-2/TRBV6-3 - - TRBJ2-7
TGTGCCACCAGCAGCGAGGGGAGGGCAGATACGCAGTATTTT CATSSEGRADTQYF TRBV15 many TRBD2 TRBJ2-3
TGTGCCAGCAGCCCCCTCCCGGGACGGGGCCATGAGCAGTTCTTC CASSPLPGRGHEQFF TRBV6-2/TRBV6-3 few - TRBJ2-1
TGTGCCTGGAGTGTACTTGGAGAATACGAGCAGTACTTC CAWSVLGEYEQYF TRBV30 many - TRBJ2-7
TGTGCTAGTGGTTTCGGGGTCAAAAACATTCAGTACTTC CASGFGVKNIQYF TRBV12-5 few - TRBJ2-4
TGTGCCAGCAGCGCTGAAAGGACAGGCGGGAAATCACCCCTCCACTTT CASSAERTGGKSPLHF TRBV9 - TRBD1 TRBJ1-6
TGCAGCACCCTGCAAGGGGGCTTAAATCAGCCCCAGCATTTT CSTLQGGLNQPQHF TRBV20-1 - TRBD1 TRBJ1-5
TGTGCCAGCAGCATGGACATAAACACCGGGGAGCTGTTTTTT CASSMDINTGELFF TRBV7-2 many - TRBJ2-2
TGTGCCAGCGGCACCCGGGCAGCTTTCTTT CASGTRAAFF TRBV9 - - TRBJ1-1
TGTGCCACCAGTGATCCCGGAGATAGCAATCAGCCCCAGCATTTT CATSDPGDSNQPQHF TRBV24-1 many - TRBJ1-5
TGTGCCAGCAGCCGATCTTGGGAGGGTACGCAGTATTTT CASSRSWEGTQYF TRBV3-1 many TRBD2 TRBJ2-3
TGTGCCAGCAGTTTAACCGGGACAGCGTCCTCTCAATCATGGCCCCAGCATTTT CASSLTGTASSQSWPQHF TRBV27 few TRBD1 TRBJ1-5
TGTGCAAGGAGTGCAGGGATGTCCTACGAGCAGTACTTC CARSAGMSYEQYF TRBV2 many - TRBJ2-7
TGTGCCAGCAGCTTAGACAGGGATGTGAGCACTGAAGCTTTCTTT CASSLDRDVSTEAFF TRBV7-9 - - TRBJ1-1
TGCAGTCTCCCCGGGACTAGAAGAGGTAATGAGCAGTTCTTC CSLPGTRRGNEQFF TRBV20-1 many TRBD2 TRBJ2-1
TGTGCCAGCACCTCAGGACAGGTATTGACTGAAGCTTTCTTT CASTSGQVLTEAFF TRBV2 many TRBD1 TRBJ1-1
TGTGCCAGCTCACCACCGATCAAGTTAACTTCTTACAATGAGCAGTTCTTC CASSPPIKLTSYNEQFF TRBV18 many - TRBJ2-1
TGTGCCAGCAGAGCAAGGCAGGTCGTCTCCTACGAGCAGTACTTC CASRARQVVSYEQYF TRBV2 - - TRBJ2-7
TGTGCCAGCTTGATAAGCTCCTACGAGCAGTACTTC CASLISSYEQYF TRBV2 - - TRBJ2-7